This entry features one TCR beta chain sequence. Its antigen is undetermined. This sample was included in a study of naive and memory T cell subsets. Study conclusions and caveats: Diversity fell and Gini index rose from naive through CM, EM, EMRA. Naive repertoires, especially CD8, held a few larger clonotypes, possibly memory cells re-expressing CD45RA. Findings for naive and memory subsets could not be checked against ground truth. Clonotypes are single alpha or beta chains, not paired receptors.

Two oligonucleotides, mixed equimolar, formed the beta constant-region primer covering TRBC1 and TRBC2. The ligated cDNA underwent four PCR rounds using SP2 and nested alpha and beta constant-region primers. Via MiXCR, TCRdb re-called the UMI-ligation and nested PCR reads, giving one row per CDR3 protein. The sample includes about 140,000 distinct CDR3 sequences, approximately 21% seen only once; the top ten take 0.55% to 0.75%. Trimming stripped 0 bases from V and 4 bases from J, with 11 bases between. This CDR3 comprises 14 residues. Germline V gene sequence: CDR1 SGHDT, CDR2 YYEEEE. Material: naive CD8+ T cells from blood. The V and J genes are TRBV5-6 and TRBJ2-7; TRBD1 is a possible D gene (6 bases). This clonotype originated in a human donor in good health. DNA of the CDR3: TGTGCCAGCAGCTTGGTAGGACAGAGTTACGAGCAGTACTTC. It specifies CASSLVGQSYEQYF.